The entry below describes one TCR beta chain. This sample is drawn from a study of blood T cell repertoires in COVID-19. Whole-study context: Donors in the United States, Italy and Spain gave samples during acute or convalescent COVID-19. From T cells, B-cell-depleted T cells, or PBMCs came the material, which was cDNA or gDNA.

Per the original methods: Amplified reference gene primers provided the basis for estimating nucleated cell counts. Sequencing was performed with immunoSEQ multiplex PCR; in TCRdb, only in-frame clones are kept and a portion is missing. Clonal size and the V and J genes are those of that table, whereas D and trimming came from the DNA. The table includes approximately 30,000 clones, about 85% detected once. The CDR3 length is 16 residues. V was pared by 0 bases and J by 2 bases, with 4 bases of the junction left unmatched. From germline, CDR1 is SGDLS and CDR2 YYNGEE. This TCR was recovered from a man in his forties or fifties with active or convalescent COVID-19. The material sequenced was peripheral blood. This chain joins TRBV9 and TRBJ2-3; 9 positions agree with TRBD2. CDR3 amino acids: CASSVAAGGFTDTQYF. The CDR3 bases are TGTGCCAGCAGCGTAGCTGCGGGAGGGTTCACAGATACGCAGTATTTT.